This T cell receptor beta chain was profiled in a study of T cells in Graves' hyperthyroidism and ophthalmopathy. RNA transcripts were the template for amplifying TCR beta CDR3 regions. Using the HTBI primer set, a first-round RT-PCR was run on the TCR CDR3. TCRdb redid the calling of the multiplex PCR reads with MiXCR, one entry per CDR3 protein. Among about 350,000 distinct CDR3 sequences, around 13% were seen once, and the ten largest hold 20% to 25%. This clonotype has a handful of counts. This CDR3 is built from 16 residues. The trim removed 7 bases at V and 0 bases at J, leaving 8 bases unmatched. Germline lookup yields CDR1 MNHEY and CDR2 SMNVEV (reference sequence).

The chain links TRBV27 to TRBJ2-1; 8 positions agree with TRBD1. This receptor was identified in a woman aged 25 to 39 with Graves' hyperthyroidism. The material sequenced was blood. CDR3 region: CASTITGTGSYNEQFF. In DNA, the CDR3 is TGTGCCAGCACAATAACCGGGACAGGCTCCTACAATGAGCAGTTCTTC.